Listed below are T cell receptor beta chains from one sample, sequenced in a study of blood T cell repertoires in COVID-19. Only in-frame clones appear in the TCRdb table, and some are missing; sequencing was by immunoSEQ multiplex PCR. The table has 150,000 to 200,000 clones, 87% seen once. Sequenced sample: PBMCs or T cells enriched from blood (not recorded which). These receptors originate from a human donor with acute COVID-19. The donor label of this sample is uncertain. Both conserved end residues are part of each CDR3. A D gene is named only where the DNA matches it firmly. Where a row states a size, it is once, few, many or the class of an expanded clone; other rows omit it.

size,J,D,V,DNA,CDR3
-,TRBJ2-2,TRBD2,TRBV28,TGTGCCAGCAGTTTAGGATCAGCGGGGGGGACCGGGGAGCTGTTTTTT,CASSLGSAGGTGELFF
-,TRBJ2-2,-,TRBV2,TGTGCCAGCAGTGAATACAGGGCGAACACCGGGGAGCTGTTTTTT,CASSEYRANTGELFF
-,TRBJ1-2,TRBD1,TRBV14,TGTGCCAGCAGCCAAGCGGGACAGGGTATCTTTTTATCCTATGGCTACACCTTC,CASSQAGQGIFLSYGYTF
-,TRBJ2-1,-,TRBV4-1,TGCGCCAGCAGCCACTACAGGGAGATCCCCGAGCAGTTCTTC,CASSHYREIPEQFF
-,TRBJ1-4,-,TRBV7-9,TGTGCCAGCAGCTTAGGCGGTTTTGATGAAAAACTGTTTTTT,CASSLGGFDEKLFF
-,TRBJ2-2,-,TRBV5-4,TGTGCCAGCAGCTCCTGGTTAGACACCGGGGAGCTGTTTTTT,CASSSWLDTGELFF
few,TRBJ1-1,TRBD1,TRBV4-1,TGCGCCAGCAGCCAAGGCCCGGGACAGGGAATTAGTGCTGAAGCTTTCTTT,CASSQGPGQGISAEAFF
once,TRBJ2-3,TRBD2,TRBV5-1,TGCGCCAGCAGTGGAGCGGGGGGCCGAGATACGCAGTATTTT,CASSGAGGRDTQYF
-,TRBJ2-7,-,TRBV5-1,TGCGCCAGCAGCTTGGTTCACGGTATCTACGAGCAGTACTTC,CASSLVHGIYEQYF
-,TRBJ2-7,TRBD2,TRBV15,TGTGCCACCAGCAGAGATCGGGGGGGCGAGCAGTACTTC,CATSRDRGGEQYF
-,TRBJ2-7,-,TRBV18,TGTGCCAGCTCACCACAACCACAAGACGAGCAGTACTTC,CASSPQPQDEQYF
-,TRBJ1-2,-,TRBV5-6,TGTGCCAGCAGCTTCCTTGACAGGTTTAGAGGTAACTATGGCTACACCTTC,CASSFLDRFRGNYGYTF
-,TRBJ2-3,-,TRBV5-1,TGCGCCAGCAGCTTGGGGGGAGCTATCACAGATACGCAGTATTTT,CASSLGGAITDTQYF
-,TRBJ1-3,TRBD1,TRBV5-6,TGTGCCAGCAGCCTCCCCACAGGGGCAGGAAACACCATATATTTT,CASSLPTGAGNTIYF
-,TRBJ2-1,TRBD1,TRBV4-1,TGCGCCAGCAGCCCCTACAGGGGGCGAAAACACAATGAGCAGTTCTTC,CASSPYRGRKHNEQFF
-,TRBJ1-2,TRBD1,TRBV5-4,TGTGCCAGCAGCTTTATGGACAGGGAGAGCTATGGCTACACCTTC,CASSFMDRESYGYTF
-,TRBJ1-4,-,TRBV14,TGTGCCAGCAGCCAAGCAGGGAATGAAAAACTGTTTTTT,CASSQAGNEKLFF
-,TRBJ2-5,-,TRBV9,TGTGCCAGCAGCCTAGGGGGCGGGAACTACCAAGAGACCCAGTACTTC,CASSLGGGNYQETQYF
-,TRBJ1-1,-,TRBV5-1,TGCGCCAGCAGCTCAGGGGAAGTGGGCACTGAAGCTTTCTTT,CASSSGEVGTEAFF
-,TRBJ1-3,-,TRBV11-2,TGTGCCAGCAGCTTAGCAGGCCCACGCTCTGGAAACACCATATATTTT,CASSLAGPRSGNTIYF
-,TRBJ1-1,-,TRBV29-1,TGCAGCGTCCCCCGTGGGAGCACTGAAGCTTTCTTT,CSVPRGSTEAFF
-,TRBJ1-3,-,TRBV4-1,TGCGCCAGCAGCGGGGGGGTCTCTGGAAACACCATATATTTT,CASSGGVSGNTIYF
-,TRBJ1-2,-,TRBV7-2,TGTGCCAGCAGCTTAGTGGCAGGGCCTAACTATGGCTACACCTTC,CASSLVAGPNYGYTF
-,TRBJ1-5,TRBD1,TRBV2,TGTGCCAGCAGTGTAGGAGGGGGCGAGCAGCCCCAGCATTTT,CASSVGGGEQPQHF
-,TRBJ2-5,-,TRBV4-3,TGCGCCAGCTCAAAAACGTCAGGCGAGACCCAGTACTTC,CASSKTSGETQYF
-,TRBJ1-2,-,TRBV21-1,TGTGCCAGCAGCAAAGCGGGCAGCGGCTACACCTTC,CASSKAGSGYTF
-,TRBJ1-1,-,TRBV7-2,TGTGCCAGCAGCTCCTACCGCAGGGTTTCTGAAGCTTTCTTT,CASSSYRRVSEAFF
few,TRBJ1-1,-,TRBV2,TGTGCCAGTACCTCAGGTGAAGCTTTCTTT,CASTSGEAFF
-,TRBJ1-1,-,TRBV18,TGTGCCAGCTCCCTCAGGGGTAAAGACACTGAAGCTTTCTTT,CASSLRGKDTEAFF
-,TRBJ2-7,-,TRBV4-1,TGCGCCAGCAGCCAAGGGGGGGTAAGCTCCTACGAGCAGTACTTC,CASSQGGVSSYEQYF
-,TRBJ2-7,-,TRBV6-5,TGTGCCAGCAGTTACTGGGGGCGCTCCTACGAGCAGTACTTC,CASSYWGRSYEQYF
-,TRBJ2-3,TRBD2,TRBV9,TGTGCCAGCAGCGTAGGAGGCGGGGGGGTCACAGATACGCAGTATTTT,CASSVGGGGVTDTQYF
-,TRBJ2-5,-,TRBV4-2,TGTGCCAGCAGCCTCGGGAGGACAGCGGGGCACCAAGAGACCCAGTACTTC,CASSLGRTAGHQETQYF
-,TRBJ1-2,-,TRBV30,TGTGCCTGGACAGGGTCTATCTATGGCTACACCTTC,CAWTGSIYGYTF
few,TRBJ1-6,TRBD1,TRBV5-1,TGCGCCAGCAGGGCAAGCCTCGACAGGGCCCTTGGTAATTCACCCCTCCACTTT,CASRASLDRALGNSPLHF
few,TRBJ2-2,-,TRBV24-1,TGTGCCACCAGTGATTCGGTCACCGGGGAGCTGTTTTTT,CATSDSVTGELFF
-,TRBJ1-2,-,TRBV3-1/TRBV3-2,TGTGCCAGCAGCCAAGAAGACAGATGGACGGTCCCCGCTAACTATGGCTACACCTTC,CASSQEDRWTVPANYGYTF
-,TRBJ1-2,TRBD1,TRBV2,TGTGCCAGCAGTGACCGACCAGGGGGAGGTGGCTACACCTTC,CASSDRPGGGGYTF
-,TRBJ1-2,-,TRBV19,TGTGCCAGTAGTCCCTCCACGGGGATTTATGGCTACACCTTC,CASSPSTGIYGYTF
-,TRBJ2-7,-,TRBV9,TGTGCCAGCAGCGTAGGGAGTTCCTACGAGCAGTACTTC,CASSVGSSYEQYF
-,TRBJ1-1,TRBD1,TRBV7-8,TGTGCCAGCAGCTTAGTTACAGGGGTTAACACTGAAGCTTTCTTT,CASSLVTGVNTEAFF
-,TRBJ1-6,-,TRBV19,TGTGCCAGTAGTATCCTCGACCCCGGGAGGAGTTCACCCCTCCACTTT,CASSILDPGRSSPLHF
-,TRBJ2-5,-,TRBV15,TGTGCCACTAGGCGGCGATTCCAAGAGACCCAGTACTTC,CATRRRFQETQYF